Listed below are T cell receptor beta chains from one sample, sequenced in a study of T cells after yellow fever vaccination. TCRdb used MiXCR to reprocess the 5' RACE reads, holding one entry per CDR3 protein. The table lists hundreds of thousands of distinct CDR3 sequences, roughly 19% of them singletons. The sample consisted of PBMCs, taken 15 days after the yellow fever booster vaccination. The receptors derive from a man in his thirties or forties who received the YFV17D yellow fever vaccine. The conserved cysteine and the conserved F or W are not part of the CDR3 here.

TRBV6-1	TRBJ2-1	ASRPGLAGVNEQF
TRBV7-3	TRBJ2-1	ASSTLAGGRGNEQF
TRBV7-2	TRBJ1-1	ASSLARTFSAEAF
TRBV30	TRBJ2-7	AWSAVGEQY
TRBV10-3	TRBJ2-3	AIRGTTGDTQY
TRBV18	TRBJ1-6	ASSPNRLNSNSPLH
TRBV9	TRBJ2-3	ASSVVSGTSGGTQY
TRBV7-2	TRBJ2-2	ASSLAGAKSGELF
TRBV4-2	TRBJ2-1	ASSRRLTGGGPVIGEQF
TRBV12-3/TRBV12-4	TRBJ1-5	ASSPDMSNQPQH
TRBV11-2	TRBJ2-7	ASSYLGGTGGYEQY
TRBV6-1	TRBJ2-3	ASRIGTATDTQY
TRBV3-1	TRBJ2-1	ASSQERHNEQF
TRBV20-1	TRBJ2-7	SARLLVNSGYEQY
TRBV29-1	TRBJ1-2	SVDRLAADYGYT
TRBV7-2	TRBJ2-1	ASGPGLGRSEQF